Described below is a single TCR beta chain sequence and its context. The data were obtained in a study of control samples from healthy donors and cancer patients. This CDR3 is 14 amino acids long. The germline gives CDR1 SEHNR, CDR2 FQNEAQ (reference sequence). Trimming took off 8 bases at V and 6 bases at J, with 16 bases between the two ends. Assay: immunoSEQ multiplex PCR; the TCRdb copy retains only in-frame clones and omits some. This sample contains about 200,000 clones. V and J are TRBV7-9 and TRBJ1-4; D ambiguous. Sequencing was done on a sample of blood. The TCR comes from a woman in her twenties or thirties in good health. CDR3 nucleotide sequence: TGTGCCAGCGAGCAGGACGGAATTGATGAAAAACTGTTTTTT. It encodes CASEQDGIDEKLFF.